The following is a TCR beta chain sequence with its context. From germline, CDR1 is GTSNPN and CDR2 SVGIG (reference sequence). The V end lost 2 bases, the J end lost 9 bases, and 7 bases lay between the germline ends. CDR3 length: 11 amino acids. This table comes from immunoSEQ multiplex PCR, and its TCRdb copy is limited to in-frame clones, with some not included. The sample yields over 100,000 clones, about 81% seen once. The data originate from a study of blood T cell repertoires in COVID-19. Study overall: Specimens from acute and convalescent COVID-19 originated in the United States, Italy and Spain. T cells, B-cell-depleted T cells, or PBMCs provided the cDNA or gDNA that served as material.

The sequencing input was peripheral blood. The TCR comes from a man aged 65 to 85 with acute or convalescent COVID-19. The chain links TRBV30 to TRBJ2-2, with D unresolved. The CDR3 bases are TGTGCCTGGAGTCTTTACAGGGAGCTGTTTTTT. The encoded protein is CAWSLYRELFF.